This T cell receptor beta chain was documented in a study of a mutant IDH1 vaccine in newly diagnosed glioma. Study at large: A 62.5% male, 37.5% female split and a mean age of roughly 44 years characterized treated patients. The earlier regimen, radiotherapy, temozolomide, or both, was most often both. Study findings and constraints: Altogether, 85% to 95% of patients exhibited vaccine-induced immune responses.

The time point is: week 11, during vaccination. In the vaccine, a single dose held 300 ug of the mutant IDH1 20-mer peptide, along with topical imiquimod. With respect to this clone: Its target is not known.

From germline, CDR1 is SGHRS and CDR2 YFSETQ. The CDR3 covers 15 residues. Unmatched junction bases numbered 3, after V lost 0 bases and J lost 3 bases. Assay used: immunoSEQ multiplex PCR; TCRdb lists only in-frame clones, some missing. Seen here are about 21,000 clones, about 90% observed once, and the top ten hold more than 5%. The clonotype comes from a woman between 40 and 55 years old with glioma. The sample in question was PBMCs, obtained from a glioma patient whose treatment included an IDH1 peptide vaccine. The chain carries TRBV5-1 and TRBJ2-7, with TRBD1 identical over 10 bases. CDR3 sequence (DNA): TGCGCCAGCAGCTTGGGACAGGGGGCTTACTACGAGCAGTACTTC. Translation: CASSLGQGAYYEQYF. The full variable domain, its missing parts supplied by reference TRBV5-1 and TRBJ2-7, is KAGVTQTPRYLIKTRGQQVTLSCSPISGHRSVSWYQQTPGQGLQFLFEYFSETQRNKGNFPGRFSGRQFSNSRSEMNVSTLELGDSALYLCASSLGQGAYYEQYFGPGTRLTVT.